This TCR beta chain was recovered during a study of blood T cell repertoires in COVID-19. Study background: Donors in the United States, Italy and Spain gave samples during acute or convalescent COVID-19. From T cells, B-cell-depleted T cells, or PBMCs came the material, which was cDNA or gDNA.

Germline V gives CDR1 SGHRS, CDR2 YFSETQ. The CDR3 totals 18 residues. Germline trimming cut 0 bases from V and 0 bases from J; bases unmatched to any gene: 5. Authors' data handling: Amplified reference gene primers provided the basis for estimating nucleated cell counts. The data were produced by immunoSEQ multiplex PCR, yet TCRdb's version contains in-frame clones alone and is incomplete. V, J and clone size are those of that table, while D and trimming were read from the DNA. This sample yields approximately 70,000 clones, of which 91% are seen a single time; about an eighth belongs to the top ten.

The gene calls are TRBV5-1 and TRBJ2-7; 14 bases are a match to TRBD2. The receptor was isolated from a human donor with active COVID-19. The donor label of this sample is uncertain. Source material: peripheral blood. DNA of the CDR3: TGCGCCAGCAGCTTGGGACTAGCGGGAGGGCGGGGCTCCTACGAGCAGTACTTC. This gives the protein CASSLGLAGGRGSYEQYF.